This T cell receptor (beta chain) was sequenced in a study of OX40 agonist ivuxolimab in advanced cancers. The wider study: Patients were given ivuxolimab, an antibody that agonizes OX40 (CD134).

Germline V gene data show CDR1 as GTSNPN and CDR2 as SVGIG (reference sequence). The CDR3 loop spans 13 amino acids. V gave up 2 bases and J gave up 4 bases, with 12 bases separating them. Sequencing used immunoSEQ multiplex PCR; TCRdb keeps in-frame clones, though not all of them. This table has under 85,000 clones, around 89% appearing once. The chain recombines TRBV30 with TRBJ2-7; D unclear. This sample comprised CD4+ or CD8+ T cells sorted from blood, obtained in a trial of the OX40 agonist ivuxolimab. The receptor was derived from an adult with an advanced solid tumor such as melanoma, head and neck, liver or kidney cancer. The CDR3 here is CAWSSAARYEQYF. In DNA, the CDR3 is TGTGCCTGGAGTTCGGCGGCGAGGTACGAGCAGTACTTC.